The next 11 T cell receptor beta chains were all read from a single sample in a study of metastatic and nonmetastatic thyroid tumors (dated by TCRdb to the early 2020s). Libraries were constructed by PCR. Sequenced on an Illumina HiSeq 4000. TCRdb itself trimmed the public reads at Q25 with fastp, ran MiXCR and retained productive beta chains. The sample records 15,000 or so clones, around 13% of which are singletons. Clones ranked in the top ten supply about a sixth of the sample. No patient had received any treatment before thyroid surgery. Sequenced material: tumor tissue. These receptors were obtained from a female donor with papillary thyroid cancer or a benign thyroid nodule (not recorded which). Some clones in this sample may be carry-over from other donors' samples.

About this clone itself: One base away lies a much larger clone, so this may be a sequencing read error. This specimen includes other DNA sequences encoding the same CDR3. The chain couples TRBV20-1 to TRBJ1-5, with a tentative D call TRBD1 (6 bases). Trimming removed 1 base at V and 4 bases at J, with 14 bases between. Germline assignment: CDR1 DFQATT and CDR2 SNEGSKA (reference sequence). The CDR3 has 15 amino acids. Written as DNA, the CDR3 is TGCAGTGCTAGAGGTGGAGGGGGTTTAAATCAGCCCCAGCATTTT. Translating it yields CSARGGGGLNQPQHF.

This clone was seen repeatedly, ten times or more. This rearrangement joins TRBV19 to TRBJ1-1, with D possibly TRBD1 on 5 matching bases. In germline, CDR1 is LNHDA, CDR2 SQIVND (reference sequence). This CDR3 has 13 amino acids. V dropped 5 bases and J dropped 6 bases, with 13 bases sitting between them. The DNA for the CDR3 is TGTGCCAGTAGTCCTCAGGGTCGGGCTGAAGCTTTCTTT. Its protein is CASSPQGRAEAFF.

V usage is TRBV20-1 and J usage is TRBJ2-5, with 9 nucleotides matching TRBD2. The CDR3 spans 13 residues. CDR1 and CDR2 from the germline V gene are DFQATT and SNEGSKA (reference sequence). J was trimmed by 3 bases and V by 7 bases; bases with no gene match: 6. DNA of the CDR3: TGCAGTGGAGCGGGGGGCGGGGAAGAGACCCAGTACTTC. It specifies CSGAGGGEETQYF.

This clone was recorded at least ten times. J is TRBJ2-7 and V is TRBV6-1, with D perhaps matching TRBD1 (6 bases). CDR3 length equals 12 residues. Germline CDR1 is MNHNS and CDR2 is SASEGT. V shed 8 bases and J shed 0 bases, with 8 bases lying between them. CDR3 amino acids: CASQGSSYEQYF. In nucleotides, the CDR3 is TGTGCCAGCCAGGGGTCCTCCTACGAGCAGTACTTC.

This clone turned up a few times. The V call is TRBV28, the J call TRBJ2-1; D not resolved. Trimming stripped 6 bases from V and 9 bases from J, with 18 bases between. CDR3 size: 14 residues. CDR1 is MDHEN, CDR2 SYDVKM, per germline. The CDR3 DNA follows: TGTGCCAGCAGCCCCCACGCCGTAAATACTGAGCAGTTCTTC. Protein product: CASSPHAVNTEQFF.

The V gene is TRBV2, the J gene TRBJ1-3; D perhaps matches TRBD1 (6 bases). Deletions cut 9 bases from V and 0 bases from J, with 12 bases between. CDR3 length: 14 residues. Germline values: CDR1 SNHLY, CDR2 FYNNEI. The CDR3 here is CARSTGDSGNTIYF. The CDR3, as DNA: TGTGCCAGATCGACAGGAGACTCTGGAAACACCATATATTTT.

The chain uses TRBV5-5 and TRBJ2-7, with TRBD1 as a possible D gene (6 bases). Looked up from germline, CDR1 is SGHKS and CDR2 is YYEKEE (reference sequence). Trimming took 0 bases from V and 4 from J, leaving 11 bases between them. The CDR3 has 14 amino acids. CDR3 protein: CASSLGTVLYEQYF. CDR3 nucleotides: TGTGCCAGCAGCTTGGGGACAGTTCTGTACGAGCAGTACTTC.

This clone was counted at least ten times. V and J are TRBV19 and TRBJ2-5, with unresolved D. The CDR3 contains 14 residues. Germline V gene sequence: CDR1 LNHDA, CDR2 SQIVND (reference sequence). V was clipped by 7 bases and J by 4 bases, with 16 bases between them. CDR3 coding DNA: TGTGCCAGTACGGAAGGAGACCCAAGAGAGACCCAGTACTTC. Translation gives CASTEGDPRETQYF. Full variable domain (remainder filled in from reference TRBV19 and TRBJ2-5): DGGITQSPKYLFRKEGQNVTLSCEQNLNHDAMYWYRQDPGQGLRLIYYSQIVNDFQKGDIAEGYSVSREKKESFPLTVTSAQKNPTAFYLCASTEGDPRETQYFGPGTRLLVL.

The chain is built from TRBV11-3 and TRBJ2-7; 9 bases are shared with TRBD2. The CDR3 is 14 amino acids. The germline V gene encodes CDR1 SGHNT and CDR2 YENEEA. The junction had 8 bases not matched to a gene; V was cut back by 5 bases and J by 6 bases. CDR3 in amino acids: CASSLSGSWGEQYF. DNA for the CDR3: TGTGCCAGCAGCCTTAGCGGGAGCTGGGGCGAGCAGTACTTC.

The chain is built from TRBV19 and TRBJ1-1; D is ambiguous. The CDR3 has 13 residues. CDR1 and CDR2 from the germline V gene are LNHDA and SQIVND (reference sequence). V lost 6 bases, J lost 0 bases, and 8 bases lay in between. CDR3 loop: CASSGSMNTEAFF. DNA for the CDR3: TGTGCCAGTAGCGGCAGCATGAACACTGAAGCTTTCTTT.

This clone appeared many times. V and J are TRBV20-1 and TRBJ1-6; D may be TRBD1 (5 bases). The CDR3 is 13 amino acids. Germline values: CDR1 DFQATT, CDR2 SNEGSKA (reference sequence). Deletions cut 4 bases from V and 7 bases from J, with 11 bases between. The CDR3 region has the DNA TGCAGTGCTACCCGGGACCCGAATTCACCCCTCCACTTT. Amino acids: CSATRDPNSPLHF.